The clone carrying this T cell receptor (beta chain) was counted a few times. Trimming took 8 bases from V and 7 from J; bases not matched to a gene: 14. Germline CDR1 is SNHLY and CDR2 is FYNNEI. The CDR3 totals 14 residues. These data are taken from a study of T cells after yellow fever vaccination. Via MiXCR, TCRdb re-called the 5' RACE reads, giving one row per CDR3 protein. The table lists roughly 340,000 distinct CDR3 sequences, more than 8.5% of them singletons. Sequences were derived from PBMCs, sampled on the day of the first yellow fever vaccination. This rearrangement joins TRBV2 to TRBJ2-7; 7 bases are a match to TRBD1. This TCR came from a man aged 18-30 years who received the YFV17D yellow fever vaccine. CDR3 sequence: CASGRQGGVVEQYF. The CDR3 DNA follows: TGTGCCAGCGGTAGACAGGGTGGGGTTGTTGAGCAGTACTTC.